This note documents a single T cell receptor (beta chain) sequence. These data belong to a study of technical replicates of blood from several donors. Looked up from germline, CDR1 is SGDLS and CDR2 is YYNGEE. The CDR3 consists of 15 residues. The V gene end was trimmed by 5 bases and the J gene end by 2 bases; junction bases not matched to a gene: 7. TCRdb keeps only in-frame clones here, not all; method: immunoSEQ multiplex PCR. Of about 83,000 clones listed, approximately 94% are singletons. This chain connects TRBV9 to TRBJ2-1; 7 nucleotides match TRBD2. Sequenced material: T cells isolated from PBMCs. The source is a human donor in good health. The CDR3 DNA follows: TGTGCCAGCAGGGGGAGCGGGAACCCCTACAATGAGCAGTTCTTC. Translating it yields CASRGSGNPYNEQFF.